The rows below give T cell receptor beta chains drawn from one sample of a study of cytomegalovirus exposure and HLA in healthy donors. Using immunoSEQ multiplex PCR, the repertoire was profiled, and TCRdb retains in-frame clones only, with some absent. The sample has about 90,000 clones; roughly 74% are singletons. The material sequenced was PBMCs. The receptors were gathered from a woman between 18 and 29 years old in good health and CMV-seropositive. Both conserved end residues are part of each CDR3. The D gene is left open where the match is weak. The listing skips clone size in some rows; elsewhere it reads once, few, many or a size class.

j_call: TRBJ1-6
d_call: NA
clone_size: few
cdr3_length: 20
v_call: TRBV10-1
cdr3_nt: TGCGCCAGCAGTAGGGGGACACCACTCCACAAACCCCCCTATAATTCACCCCTCCACTTT
cdr3_aa: CASSRGTPLHKPPYNSPLHF

j_call: TRBJ2-7
d_call: TRBD2
clone_size: few
cdr3_length: 15
v_call: TRBV27
cdr3_nt: TGTGCCAGCAGAAGAGCGGGAGGGCCTAACTACGAGCAGTACTTC
cdr3_aa: CASRRAGGPNYEQYF

j_call: TRBJ2-7
d_call: NA
clone_size: NA
cdr3_length: 13
v_call: TRBV29-1
cdr3_nt: TGCAGCGTTGATCTGGCAGGGTACCACGAGCAGTACTTC
cdr3_aa: CSVDLAGYHEQYF

j_call: TRBJ1-6
d_call: TRBD1
clone_size: NA
cdr3_length: 15
v_call: TRBV30
cdr3_nt: TGTGCCGGAAGACAGGGGTTAAGCCCTAATTCACCCCTCCACTTT
cdr3_aa: CAGRQGLSPNSPLHF

j_call: TRBJ2-1
d_call: TRBD2
clone_size: NA
cdr3_length: 14
v_call: TRBV6-4
cdr3_nt: TGTGCCAGCAGTGAGGGGACTAGCGGCAATGAGCAGTTCTTC
cdr3_aa: CASSEGTSGNEQFF

j_call: TRBJ1-5
d_call: NA
clone_size: NA
cdr3_length: 15
v_call: TRBV2
cdr3_nt: TGTGCCAGCAAAGGACTTCGGGGGAAGAATCAGCCCCAGCATTTT
cdr3_aa: CASKGLRGKNQPQHF

j_call: TRBJ2-3
d_call: TRBD2
clone_size: NA
cdr3_length: 16
v_call: TRBV11-2
cdr3_nt: TGTGCCAGCAGCTTAGGGAGACTAGCGGGGGGAGATACGCAGTATTTT
cdr3_aa: CASSLGRLAGGDTQYF

j_call: TRBJ2-3
d_call: TRBD2
clone_size: NA
cdr3_length: 17
v_call: TRBV5-4
cdr3_nt: TGTGCCAGCAGCTTCCGACTAGCGGGGCCGCTCACAGATACGCAGTATTTT
cdr3_aa: CASSFRLAGPLTDTQYF

j_call: TRBJ1-2
d_call: NA
clone_size: NA
cdr3_length: 15
v_call: TRBV19
cdr3_nt: TGTGCCAGTAGTGTCGGGACAACCGTAGGAGAGGGCTACACCTTC
cdr3_aa: CASSVGTTVGEGYTF

j_call: TRBJ2-7
d_call: NA
clone_size: few
cdr3_length: 13
v_call: TRBV10-2
cdr3_nt: TGCGCCAGCAGGAGCCAGGGGGGCTACGAGCAGTACTTC
cdr3_aa: CASRSQGGYEQYF

j_call: TRBJ2-3
d_call: NA
clone_size: NA
cdr3_length: 14
v_call: TRBV9
cdr3_nt: TGTGCCAGCAGCGTCTCCGGGAGCACAGATACGCAGTATTTT
cdr3_aa: CASSVSGSTDTQYF

j_call: TRBJ1-1
d_call: NA
clone_size: NA
cdr3_length: 16
v_call: TRBV27
cdr3_nt: TGTGCCAGCAGCACGACTAGGGGCAGTATGAACACTGAAGCTTTCTTT
cdr3_aa: CASSTTRGSMNTEAFF

j_call: TRBJ2-5
d_call: NA
clone_size: NA
cdr3_length: 15
v_call: TRBV5-5
cdr3_nt: TGTGCCAGCAGCTTATGGTCCGGGAAAGAAGAGACCCAGTACTTC
cdr3_aa: CASSLWSGKEETQYF

j_call: TRBJ2-7
d_call: NA
clone_size: NA
cdr3_length: 14
v_call: TRBV4-3
cdr3_nt: TGCGCCAGCAGCCAAGGACTGATCAACTACGAGCAGTACTTC
cdr3_aa: CASSQGLINYEQYF

j_call: TRBJ1-4
d_call: NA
clone_size: once
cdr3_length: 15
v_call: TRBV19
cdr3_nt: TGTGCCAGTAGTATAGGGCGGGGTCGGGGAGAAAAACTGTTTTTT
cdr3_aa: CASSIGRGRGEKLFF

j_call: TRBJ1-1
d_call: TRBD1
clone_size: NA
cdr3_length: 13
v_call: TRBV7-2
cdr3_nt: TGTGCCAGCAGAGACAGGGGGGACACTGAAGCTTTCTTT
cdr3_aa: CASRDRGDTEAFF

j_call: TRBJ2-7
d_call: TRBD1
clone_size: NA
cdr3_length: 15
v_call: TRBV4-3
cdr3_nt: TGCGCCAGCAGCCAAGATTCGACAGGGTCGTACGAGCAGTACTTC
cdr3_aa: CASSQDSTGSYEQYF

j_call: TRBJ2-3
d_call: TRBD2
clone_size: NA
cdr3_length: 17
v_call: TRBV18
cdr3_nt: TGTGCCAGCTCACCAAGGCTAGCGGGGCGGAGCACAGATACGCAGTATTTT
cdr3_aa: CASSPRLAGRSTDTQYF

j_call: TRBJ1-1
d_call: NA
clone_size: NA
cdr3_length: 13
v_call: TRBV29-1
cdr3_nt: TGCAGCGTTGTGGACATGGGAGGCACTGAAGCTTTCTTT
cdr3_aa: CSVVDMGGTEAFF

j_call: TRBJ2-2
d_call: NA
clone_size: NA
cdr3_length: 15
v_call: TRBV7-2
cdr3_nt: TGTGCCAGCAGCTTAGCCCCGGACAGCACCGGGGAGCTGTTTTTT
cdr3_aa: CASSLAPDSTGELFF

j_call: TRBJ1-6
d_call: NA
clone_size: NA
cdr3_length: 14
v_call: TRBV30
cdr3_nt: TGTGCCTGGAGTTTCGGGGTCGATAATTCACCCCTCCACTTT
cdr3_aa: CAWSFGVDNSPLHF

j_call: TRBJ1-1
d_call: NA
clone_size: NA
cdr3_length: 14
v_call: TRBV30
cdr3_nt: TGTGCCTGGAGCACCCTTAGCCCGAACACTGAAGCTTTCTTT
cdr3_aa: CAWSTLSPNTEAFF

j_call: TRBJ2-2
d_call: NA
clone_size: NA
cdr3_length: 16
v_call: TRBV14
cdr3_nt: TGTGCCAGCAGCCAAAAACAGGAATGGTACGGCGGGGAGCTGTTTTTT
cdr3_aa: CASSQKQEWYGGELFF

j_call: TRBJ1-2
d_call: TRBD1
clone_size: NA
cdr3_length: 14
v_call: TRBV6-5
cdr3_nt: TGTGCCAGCAGGGGACAGGGGGCGGAAAAAGGCTACACCTTC
cdr3_aa: CASRGQGAEKGYTF

j_call: TRBJ2-5
d_call: NA
clone_size: once
cdr3_length: 15
v_call: TRBV6-5
cdr3_nt: TGTGCCAGCAGTTACCCCATCGGGGACCAAGAGACCCAGTACTTC
cdr3_aa: CASSYPIGDQETQYF

j_call: TRBJ2-2
d_call: TRBD2
clone_size: NA
cdr3_length: 16
v_call: TRBV6-4
cdr3_nt: TGTGCCAGCAGTGACGGGACTAGCGGGCACACCGGGGAGCTGTTTTTT
cdr3_aa: CASSDGTSGHTGELFF

j_call: TRBJ1-2
d_call: TRBD1
clone_size: NA
cdr3_length: 17
v_call: TRBV28
cdr3_nt: TGTGCCAGCAGTCCCCCCCGGGACAGGGGGCTGTTGGATGGCTACACCTTC
cdr3_aa: CASSPPRDRGLLDGYTF

j_call: TRBJ2-4
d_call: TRBD1
clone_size: NA
cdr3_length: 13
v_call: TRBV6-1
cdr3_nt: TGTGCCAGCATTCTTACAGGGGGAAACATTCAGTACTTC
cdr3_aa: CASILTGGNIQYF

j_call: TRBJ2-7
d_call: NA
clone_size: NA
cdr3_length: 14
v_call: TRBV6-5
cdr3_nt: TGTGCCAGCAGTTCATCAGGGGGGACCTACGAGCAGTACTTC
cdr3_aa: CASSSSGGTYEQYF

j_call: TRBJ1-5
d_call: NA
clone_size: few
cdr3_length: 15
v_call: TRBV19
cdr3_nt: TGTGCCAGTAGAGGAGGGTTCGGGGGTTTCCAGCCCCAGCATTTT
cdr3_aa: CASRGGFGGFQPQHF

j_call: TRBJ1-4
d_call: TRBD1
clone_size: few
cdr3_length: 15
v_call: TRBV6-1
cdr3_nt: TGTGCCGGGTCGGACAGGGGATCAACTAATGAAAAACTGTTTTTT
cdr3_aa: CAGSDRGSTNEKLFF

j_call: TRBJ2-1
d_call: TRBD1
clone_size: few
cdr3_length: 14
v_call: TRBV27
cdr3_nt: TGTGCCAGCAGGCTTGGACAGGGCCCCTCCGAGCAGTTCTTC
cdr3_aa: CASRLGQGPSEQFF

j_call: TRBJ2-3
d_call: TRBD2
clone_size: NA
cdr3_length: 17
v_call: TRBV9
cdr3_nt: TGTGCCAGCAGCCCCCACGGGGGAGCGGGAGGCACAGATATGCAGTATTTT
cdr3_aa: CASSPHGGAGGTDMQYF

j_call: TRBJ1-2
d_call: TRBD1
clone_size: few
cdr3_length: 15
v_call: TRBV19
cdr3_nt: TGTGCCAGTAGTCCTCCCGGGACAGGGTTATATGGCTACACCTTC
cdr3_aa: CASSPPGTGLYGYTF

j_call: TRBJ1-4
d_call: NA
clone_size: NA
cdr3_length: 15
v_call: TRBV18
cdr3_nt: TGTGCCAGCTCCCTCAAGCGGGGGCGGGATGAAAAACTGTTTTTT
cdr3_aa: CASSLKRGRDEKLFF

j_call: TRBJ2-3
d_call: TRBD2
clone_size: NA
cdr3_length: 14
v_call: TRBV5-1
cdr3_nt: TGCGCCAGCAGCTTAGCGGGAGAAACAGATACGCAGTATTTT
cdr3_aa: CASSLAGETDTQYF

j_call: TRBJ2-2
d_call: NA
clone_size: NA
cdr3_length: 14
v_call: TRBV2
cdr3_nt: TGTGCCAGCAGGGAGGTTCCGAACACCGGGGAGCTGTTTTTT
cdr3_aa: CASREVPNTGELFF

j_call: TRBJ2-3
d_call: TRBD1
clone_size: NA
cdr3_length: 17
v_call: TRBV14
cdr3_nt: TGTGCCAGCAGCCAAGATTACCGACAGGGATTCACAGATACGCAGTATTTT
cdr3_aa: CASSQDYRQGFTDTQYF

j_call: TRBJ1-5
d_call: NA
clone_size: NA
cdr3_length: 14
v_call: TRBV21-1
cdr3_nt: TGTGCCAGCAGCAGGGACAGGCCAGGTCAGCCCCAGCATTTT
cdr3_aa: CASSRDRPGQPQHF

j_call: TRBJ2-1
d_call: TRBD2
clone_size: NA
cdr3_length: 16
v_call: TRBV15
cdr3_nt: TGTGCCACCAGCAGAGATCATGGGGGGGGAGGGAATGAGCAGTTCTTC
cdr3_aa: CATSRDHGGGGNEQFF

j_call: TRBJ1-2
d_call: NA
clone_size: NA
cdr3_length: 14
v_call: TRBV6-5
cdr3_nt: TGTGCCAGCAGGCGACTGGGTGGGAACTATGGCTACACCTTC
cdr3_aa: CASRRLGGNYGYTF

j_call: TRBJ2-7
d_call: NA
clone_size: NA
cdr3_length: 15
v_call: TRBV5-1
cdr3_nt: TGCGCCAGCAGCTTGGCCGCACAGACGACCTACGAGCAGTACTTC
cdr3_aa: CASSLAAQTTYEQYF

j_call: TRBJ2-1
d_call: TRBD2
clone_size: NA
cdr3_length: 15
v_call: TRBV5-1
cdr3_nt: TGCGCCAGCAGCCCCACTAGCGCCTCCTACAATGAGCAGTTCTTC
cdr3_aa: CASSPTSASYNEQFF

j_call: TRBJ1-2
d_call: TRBD1
clone_size: NA
cdr3_length: 14
v_call: TRBV18
cdr3_nt: TGTGCCAGCTCACCACTGGAGACAGGGGTCGGCTACACCTTC
cdr3_aa: CASSPLETGVGYTF

j_call: TRBJ2-7
d_call: TRBD1
clone_size: NA
cdr3_length: 15
v_call: TRBV9
cdr3_nt: TGTGCCAGCAGCGGCGGACAGGGGATTACCTACGAGCAGTACTTC
cdr3_aa: CASSGGQGITYEQYF

j_call: TRBJ1-2
d_call: NA
clone_size: NA
cdr3_length: 11
v_call: TRBV30
cdr3_nt: TGTGCCTGGAGTGTACCGGGGGGCTACACCTTC
cdr3_aa: CAWSVPGGYTF

j_call: TRBJ1-1
d_call: NA
clone_size: NA
cdr3_length: 13
v_call: TRBV5-6
cdr3_nt: TGTGCCAGCAAAACCGGGGGGAACACTGAAGCTTTCTTT
cdr3_aa: CASKTGGNTEAFF

j_call: TRBJ2-1
d_call: TRBD2
clone_size: NA
cdr3_length: 16
v_call: TRBV4-3
cdr3_nt: TGCGCCAGCAGCCAAGAGGCGGGAGGGGGCTACAATGAGCAGTTCTTC
cdr3_aa: CASSQEAGGGYNEQFF

j_call: TRBJ2-7
d_call: TRBD1
clone_size: NA
cdr3_length: 14
v_call: TRBV29-1
cdr3_nt: TGCAGCGTCGCCTGGGGACAGGGGGCCGACGAGCAGTACTTC
cdr3_aa: CSVAWGQGADEQYF